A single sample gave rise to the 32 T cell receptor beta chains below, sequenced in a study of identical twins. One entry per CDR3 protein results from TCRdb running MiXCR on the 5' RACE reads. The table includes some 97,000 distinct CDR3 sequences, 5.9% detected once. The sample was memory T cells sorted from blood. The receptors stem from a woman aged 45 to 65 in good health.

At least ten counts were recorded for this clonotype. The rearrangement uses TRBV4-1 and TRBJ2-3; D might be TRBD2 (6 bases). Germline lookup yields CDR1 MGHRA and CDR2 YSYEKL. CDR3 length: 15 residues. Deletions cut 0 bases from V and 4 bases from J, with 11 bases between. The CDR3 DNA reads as TGCGCCAGCAGCCAAGAGGCGCGGGACTCAGATACGCAGTATTTT. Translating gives CASSQEARDSDTQYF.

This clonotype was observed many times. Here the CDR3 reads CASSLDMVAGELFF. The DNA for the CDR3 is TGTGCCAGCAGCTTAGACATGGTTGCCGGGGAGCTGTTTTTT. The chain joins TRBV7-2 to TRBJ2-2; D not resolved. This CDR3 has 14 residues. The germline V gene has CDR1 SGHTA and CDR2 FQGNSA. The V gene lost 1 base and the J gene lost 6 bases, with 9 bases spanning the gap.

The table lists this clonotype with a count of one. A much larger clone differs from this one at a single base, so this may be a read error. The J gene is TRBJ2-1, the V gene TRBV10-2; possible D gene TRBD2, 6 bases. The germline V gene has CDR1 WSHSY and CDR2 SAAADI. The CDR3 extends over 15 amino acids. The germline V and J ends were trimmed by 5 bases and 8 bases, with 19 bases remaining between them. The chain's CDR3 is CASSTTSRRADEQFF. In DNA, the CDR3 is TGCGCCAGCAGTACCACTAGCAGGAGGGCGGATGAGCAGTTCTTC.

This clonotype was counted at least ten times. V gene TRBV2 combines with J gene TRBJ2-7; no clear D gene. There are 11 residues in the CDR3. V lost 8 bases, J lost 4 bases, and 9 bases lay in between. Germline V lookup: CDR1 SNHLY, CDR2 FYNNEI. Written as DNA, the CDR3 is TGTGCCAGCGCCTTGGAATACGAGCAGTACGTC. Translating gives CASALEYEQYV.

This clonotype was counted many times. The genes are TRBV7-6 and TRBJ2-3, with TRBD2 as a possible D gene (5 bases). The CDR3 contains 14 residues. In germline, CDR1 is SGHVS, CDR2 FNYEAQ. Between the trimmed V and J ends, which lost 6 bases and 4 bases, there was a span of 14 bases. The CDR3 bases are TGTGCCAGCAGGCGACGGGGTGAGGCAGATACGCAGTATTTT. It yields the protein CASRRRGEADTQYF.

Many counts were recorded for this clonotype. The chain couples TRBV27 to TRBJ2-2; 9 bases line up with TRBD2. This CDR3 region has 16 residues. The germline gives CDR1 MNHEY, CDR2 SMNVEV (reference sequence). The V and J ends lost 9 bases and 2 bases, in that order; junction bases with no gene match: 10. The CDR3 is CASKTGLAINTGELFF. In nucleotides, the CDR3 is TGTGCCAGTAAAACCGGACTAGCGATTAACACCGGGGAGCTGTTTTTT.

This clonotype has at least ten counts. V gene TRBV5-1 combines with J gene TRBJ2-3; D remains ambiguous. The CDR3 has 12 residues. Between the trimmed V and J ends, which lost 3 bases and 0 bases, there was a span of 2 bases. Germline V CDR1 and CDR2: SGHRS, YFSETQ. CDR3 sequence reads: CASSWSTDTQYF. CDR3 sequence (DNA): TGCGCCAGCAGCTGGAGCACAGATACGCAGTATTTT.

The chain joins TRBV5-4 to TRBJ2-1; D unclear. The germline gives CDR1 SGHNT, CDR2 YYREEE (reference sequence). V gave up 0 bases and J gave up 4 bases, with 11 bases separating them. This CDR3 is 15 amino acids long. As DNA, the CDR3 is TGTGCCAGCAGCTTGGCCCCAGCAACATACAATGAGCAGTTCTTC. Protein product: CASSLAPATYNEQFF.

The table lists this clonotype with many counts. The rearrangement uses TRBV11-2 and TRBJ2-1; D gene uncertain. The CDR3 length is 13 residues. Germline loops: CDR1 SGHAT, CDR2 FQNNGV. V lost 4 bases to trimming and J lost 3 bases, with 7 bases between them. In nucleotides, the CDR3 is TGTGCCAGCAGCTCCCAAGTCTACAATGAGCAGTTCTTC. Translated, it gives CASSSQVYNEQFF.

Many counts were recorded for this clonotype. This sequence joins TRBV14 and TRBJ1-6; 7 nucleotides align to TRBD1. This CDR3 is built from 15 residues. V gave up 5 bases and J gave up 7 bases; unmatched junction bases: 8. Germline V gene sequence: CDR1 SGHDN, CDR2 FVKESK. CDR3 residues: CASSFRTGRNSPLHF. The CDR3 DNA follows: TGTGCCAGCAGCTTTCGGACAGGCCGAAATTCACCCCTCCACTTT.

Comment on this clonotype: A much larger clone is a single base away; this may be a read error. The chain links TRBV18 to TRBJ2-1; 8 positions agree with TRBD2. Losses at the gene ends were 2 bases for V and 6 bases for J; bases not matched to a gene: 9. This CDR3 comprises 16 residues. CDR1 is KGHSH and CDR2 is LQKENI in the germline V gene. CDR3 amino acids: CASSPRGSGRCNEQFF. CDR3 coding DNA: TGTGCCAGCTCACCAAGGGGAAGCGGGAGATGCAATGAGCAGTTCTTC.

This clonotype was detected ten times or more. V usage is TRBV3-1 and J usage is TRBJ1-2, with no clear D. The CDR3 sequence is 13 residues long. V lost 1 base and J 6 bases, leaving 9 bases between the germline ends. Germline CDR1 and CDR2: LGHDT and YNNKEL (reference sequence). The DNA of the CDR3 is TGTGCCAGCAGCCAAGGGACGGGCGATGGCTACACCTTC. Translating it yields CASSQGTGDGYTF. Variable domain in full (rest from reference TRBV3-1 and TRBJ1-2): DTAVSQTPKYLVTQMGNDKSIKCEQNLGHDTMYWYKQDSKKFLKIMFSYNNKELIINETVPNRFSPKSPDKAHLNLHINSLELGDSAVYFCASSQGTGDGYTFGSGTRLTVV.

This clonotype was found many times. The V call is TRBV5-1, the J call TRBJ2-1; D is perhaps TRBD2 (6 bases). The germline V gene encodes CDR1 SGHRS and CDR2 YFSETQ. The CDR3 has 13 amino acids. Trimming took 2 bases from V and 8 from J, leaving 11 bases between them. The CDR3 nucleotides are TGCGCCAGCAGCTTCGGAGGGAGTGATGAGCAGTTCTTC. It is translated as CASSFGGSDEQFF.

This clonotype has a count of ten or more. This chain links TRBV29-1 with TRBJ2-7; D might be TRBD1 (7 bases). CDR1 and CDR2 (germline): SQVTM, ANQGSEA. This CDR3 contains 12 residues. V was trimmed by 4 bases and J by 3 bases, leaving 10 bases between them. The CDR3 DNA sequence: TGCAGCGTTGCAGGGGGGAGCTACGAGCAGTACTTC. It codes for CSVAGGSYEQYF.

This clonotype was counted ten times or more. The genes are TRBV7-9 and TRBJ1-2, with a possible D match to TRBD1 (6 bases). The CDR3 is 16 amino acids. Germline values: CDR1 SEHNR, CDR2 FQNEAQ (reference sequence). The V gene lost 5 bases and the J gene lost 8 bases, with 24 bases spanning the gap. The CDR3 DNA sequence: TGTGCCAGCAGCGGTTATAAGGGGGAGGCAGGGGACGGCTACACCTTC. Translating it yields CASSGYKGEAGDGYTF.

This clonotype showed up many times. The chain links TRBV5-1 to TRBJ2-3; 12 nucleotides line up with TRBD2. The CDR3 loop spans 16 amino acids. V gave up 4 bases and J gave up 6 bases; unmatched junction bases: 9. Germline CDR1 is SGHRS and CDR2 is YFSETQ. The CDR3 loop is CASSRFTSGRSDTQYF. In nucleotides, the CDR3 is TGCGCCAGCAGCCGATTCACTAGCGGGAGGTCGGATACGCAGTATTTT.

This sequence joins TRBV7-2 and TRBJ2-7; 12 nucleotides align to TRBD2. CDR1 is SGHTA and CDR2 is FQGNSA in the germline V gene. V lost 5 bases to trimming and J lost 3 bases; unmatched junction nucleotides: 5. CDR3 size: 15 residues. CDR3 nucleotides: TGTGCCAGCAGCCCTGAGACTAGCGGGAGCTACGAGCAGTACTTC. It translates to CASSPETSGSYEQYF. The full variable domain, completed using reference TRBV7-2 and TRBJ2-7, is GAGVSQSPSNKVTEKGKDVELRCDPISGHTALYWYRQSLGQGLEFLIYFQGNSAPDKSGLPSDRFSAERTGGSVSTLTIQRTQQEDSAVYLCASSPETSGSYEQYFGPGTRLTVT.

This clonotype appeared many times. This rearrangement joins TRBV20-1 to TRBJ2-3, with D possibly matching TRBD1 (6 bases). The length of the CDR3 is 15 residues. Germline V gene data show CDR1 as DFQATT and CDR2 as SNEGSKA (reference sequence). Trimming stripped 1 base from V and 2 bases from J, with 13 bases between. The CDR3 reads CSARAPGGDTDTQYF. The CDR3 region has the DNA TGCAGTGCTAGAGCCCCTGGGGGCGACACAGATACGCAGTATTTT.

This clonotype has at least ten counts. CDR3 DNA: TGTGCCAGCAGCCCCCCAGAGACGGGACAGGCGATATACGAGCAGTACTTC. Amino acid sequence: CASSPPETGQAIYEQYF. The rearrangement links TRBV3-1 to TRBJ2-7; 8 bases agree with TRBD1. Germline V gene sequence: CDR1 LGHDT, CDR2 YNNKEL (reference sequence). The CDR3 covers 17 residues. J was trimmed by 4 bases and V by 4 bases; bases with no gene match: 15.

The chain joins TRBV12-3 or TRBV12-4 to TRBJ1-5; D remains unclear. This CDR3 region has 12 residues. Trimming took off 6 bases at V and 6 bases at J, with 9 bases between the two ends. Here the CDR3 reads CASRSNSQPQHF. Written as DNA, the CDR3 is TGTGCCAGCAGGTCGAATTCTCAGCCCCAGCATTTT.

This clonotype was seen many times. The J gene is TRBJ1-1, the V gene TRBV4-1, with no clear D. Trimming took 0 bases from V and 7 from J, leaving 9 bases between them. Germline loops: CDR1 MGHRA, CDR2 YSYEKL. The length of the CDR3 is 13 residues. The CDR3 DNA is TGCGCCAGCAGCCAAGACCTGACACGTGAAGCTTTCTTT. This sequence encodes CASSQDLTREAFF.

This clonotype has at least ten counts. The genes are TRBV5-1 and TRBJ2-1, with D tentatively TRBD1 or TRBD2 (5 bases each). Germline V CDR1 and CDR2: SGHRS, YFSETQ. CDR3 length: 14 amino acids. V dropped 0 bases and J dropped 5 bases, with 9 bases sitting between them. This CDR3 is CASSLGGFHNEQFF. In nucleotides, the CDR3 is TGCGCCAGCAGCTTGGGGGGGTTCCACAATGAGCAGTTCTTC.

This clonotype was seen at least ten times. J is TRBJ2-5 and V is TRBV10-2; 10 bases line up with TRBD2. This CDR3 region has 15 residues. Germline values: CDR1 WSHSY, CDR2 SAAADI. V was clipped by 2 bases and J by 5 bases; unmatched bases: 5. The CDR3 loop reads CASSETSGIGETQYF. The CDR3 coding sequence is TGCGCCAGCAGTGAGACTAGCGGGATCGGCGAGACCCAGTACTTC.

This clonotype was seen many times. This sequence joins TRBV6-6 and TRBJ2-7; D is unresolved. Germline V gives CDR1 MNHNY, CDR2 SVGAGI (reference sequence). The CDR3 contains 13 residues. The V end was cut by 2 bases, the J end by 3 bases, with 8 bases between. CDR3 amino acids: CASSYGSGYEQYV. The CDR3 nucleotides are TGTGCCAGCAGTTACGGGTCAGGCTACGAGCAGTACGTC.

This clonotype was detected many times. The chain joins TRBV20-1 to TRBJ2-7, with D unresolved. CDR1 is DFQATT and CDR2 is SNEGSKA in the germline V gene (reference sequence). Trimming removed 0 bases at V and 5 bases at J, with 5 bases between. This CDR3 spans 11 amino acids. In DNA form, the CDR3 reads TGCAGTGCTAGAGACGCACACGAGCAGTACGTC. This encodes CSARDAHEQYV.

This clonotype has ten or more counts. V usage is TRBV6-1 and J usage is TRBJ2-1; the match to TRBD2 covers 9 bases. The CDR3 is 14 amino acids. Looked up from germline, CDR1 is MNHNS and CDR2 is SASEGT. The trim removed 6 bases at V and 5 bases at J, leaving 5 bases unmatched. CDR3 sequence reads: CASRVSGGNNEQFF. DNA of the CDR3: TGTGCCAGCAGAGTTAGCGGGGGCAACAATGAGCAGTTCTTC.

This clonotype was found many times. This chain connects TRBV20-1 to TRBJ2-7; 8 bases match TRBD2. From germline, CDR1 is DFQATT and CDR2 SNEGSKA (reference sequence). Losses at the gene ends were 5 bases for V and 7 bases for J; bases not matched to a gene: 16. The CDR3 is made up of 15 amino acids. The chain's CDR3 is CSAPPGHGRGGEQYF. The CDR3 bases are TGCAGTGCTCCCCCGGGCCACGGGAGGGGAGGGGAGCAGTACTTC.

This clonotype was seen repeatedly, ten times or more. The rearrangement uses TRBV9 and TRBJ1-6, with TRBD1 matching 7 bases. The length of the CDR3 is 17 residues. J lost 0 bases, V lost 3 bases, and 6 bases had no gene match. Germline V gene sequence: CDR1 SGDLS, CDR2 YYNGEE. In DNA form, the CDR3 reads TGTGCCAGCAGCGCGAGGGACAGCAGCTCCTATAATTCACCCCTCCACTTT. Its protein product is CASSARDSSSYNSPLHF.

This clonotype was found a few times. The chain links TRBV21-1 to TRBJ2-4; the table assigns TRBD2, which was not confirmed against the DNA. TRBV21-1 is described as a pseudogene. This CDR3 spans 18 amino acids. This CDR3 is CASSGASGRAVSKNIQYF. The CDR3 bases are TGTGCCAGCAGCGGGGCTAGCGGGAGGGCCGTGTCCAAAAACATTCAGTACTTC.

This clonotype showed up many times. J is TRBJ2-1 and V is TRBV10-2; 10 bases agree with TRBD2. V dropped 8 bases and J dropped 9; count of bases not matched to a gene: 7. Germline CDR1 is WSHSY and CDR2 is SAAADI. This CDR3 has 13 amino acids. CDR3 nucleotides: TGCGCCAGCGAGGGACTAGCGACACTTGAGCAGTTCTTC. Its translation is CASEGLATLEQFF.

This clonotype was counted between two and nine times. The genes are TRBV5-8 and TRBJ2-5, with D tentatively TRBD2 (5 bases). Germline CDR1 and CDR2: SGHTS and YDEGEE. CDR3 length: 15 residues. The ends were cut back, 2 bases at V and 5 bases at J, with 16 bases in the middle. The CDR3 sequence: CASSLGADERETQYF. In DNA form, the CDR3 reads TGTGCCAGCAGCTTAGGAGCGGACGAGAGGGAGACCCAGTACTTC.

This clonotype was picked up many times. The CDR3 region has the DNA TGTGCCAGCAGTCGAAGAACAGGGGGCTCTCGTGGTAATGAAAAACTGTTTTTT. Translated: CASSRRTGGSRGNEKLFF. The genes are TRBV12-3 or TRBV12-4 and TRBJ1-4, with 9 bases identical to TRBD1. The CDR3 sequence is 18 residues long. The junction had 14 bases not matched to a gene; V was cut back by 5 bases and J by 4 bases.